This T cell receptor beta chain originates from a study of T cell repertoires in cytomegalovirus infection. Study summary: Matching HLA type and CMV infection were both indicated by public TCR beta signatures. Points from the study as a whole: The ex vivo response was dominated by HLA-C-restricted CMV-specific TCR beta clonotypes.

MiXCR was run by TCRdb on the reads, yielding one entry per CDR3 protein. The table includes more than 650,000 distinct CDR3 sequences, 35% to 45% detected once. Germline CDR1 reads SGHTA; CDR2 reads FQGNSA. The CDR3 has 12 amino acids. V was shortened by 10 bases and J by 15 bases, with 22 bases between the two germline ends. For this clonotype: Its antigen remains unidentified.

The rearrangement joins TRBV7-2 to TRBJ2-1; no firm D call. Sequenced input: PBMCs. The origin of this receptor is a human donor in good health (CMV status not recorded). Some clones in this sample may be carry-over from other donors' samples. CDR3 sequence: CAITLGGGIRFF. The DNA of the CDR3 is TGTGCCATCACCTTAGGTGGTGGAATTCGGTTCTTC.